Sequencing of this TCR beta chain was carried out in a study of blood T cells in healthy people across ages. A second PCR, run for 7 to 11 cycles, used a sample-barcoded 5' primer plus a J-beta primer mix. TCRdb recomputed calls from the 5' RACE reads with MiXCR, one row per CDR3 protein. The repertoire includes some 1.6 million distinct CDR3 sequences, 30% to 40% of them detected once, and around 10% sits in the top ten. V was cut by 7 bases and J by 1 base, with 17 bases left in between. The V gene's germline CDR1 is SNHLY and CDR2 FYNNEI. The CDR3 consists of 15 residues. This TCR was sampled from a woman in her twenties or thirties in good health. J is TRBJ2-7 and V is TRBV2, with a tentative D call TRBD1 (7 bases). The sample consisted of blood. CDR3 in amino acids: CASTKGQGGSYEQYF. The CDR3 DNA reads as TGTGCCAGCACCAAAGGGCAGGGGGGATCCTACGAGCAGTACTTC.